This paragraph reports one T cell receptor beta chain. Its cognate antigen is unknown. The CDR3 length is 14 residues. Germline values: CDR1 SQVTM, CDR2 ANQGSEA. V shed 1 base and J shed 4 bases, with 10 bases lying between them. The data derive from a study of cytomegalovirus exposure and HLA in healthy donors. General study points: There were reportedly fewer N-insertions in an Asian-associated ancestry cluster than the roughly 680-donor mean, in a later analysis.

It was with 60 Vbeta and 13 Jbeta primers that the PCR ran. Sequenced by immunoSEQ multiplex PCR; TCRdb stores in-frame clones only, minus some. The repertoire holds 100,000 to 150,000 clones, with roughly 83% as singletons. This TCR was recovered from a man aged 40-49 years in good health and CMV-seronegative. This chain uses TRBV29-1 with TRBJ2-2, with D uncertain. The sample was PBMCs. Here the CDR3 reads CSVEAEEITGELFF. CDR3 nucleotide sequence: TGCAGCGTTGAAGCAGAGGAGATCACCGGGGAGCTGTTTTTT.